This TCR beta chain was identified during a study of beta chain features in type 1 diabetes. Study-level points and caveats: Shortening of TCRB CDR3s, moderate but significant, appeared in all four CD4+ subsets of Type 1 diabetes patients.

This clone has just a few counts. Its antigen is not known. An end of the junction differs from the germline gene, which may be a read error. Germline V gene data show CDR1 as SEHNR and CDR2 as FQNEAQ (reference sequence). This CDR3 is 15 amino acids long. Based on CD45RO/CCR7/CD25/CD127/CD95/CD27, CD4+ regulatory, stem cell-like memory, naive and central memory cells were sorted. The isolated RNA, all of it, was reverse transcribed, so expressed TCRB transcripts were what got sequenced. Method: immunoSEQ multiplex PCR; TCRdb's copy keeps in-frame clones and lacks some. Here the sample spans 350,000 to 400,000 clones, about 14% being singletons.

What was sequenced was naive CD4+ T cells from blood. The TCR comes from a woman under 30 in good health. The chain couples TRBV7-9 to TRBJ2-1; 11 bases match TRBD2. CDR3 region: CASSLAIALAGVKLF. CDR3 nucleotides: TGTGCCAGCAGCTTAGCAATCGCACTAGCGGGAGTAAAGCTCTTC.